This paragraph reports one T cell receptor (beta chain). Its antigen specificity is not known. No base qualities exist here, and no much larger clone lies one base off it. The collaborating institutions used their own protocols to collect whole blood in K2EDTA tubes. For TCRbeta analysis, collaborators shipped samples in one of three forms: frozen whole blood, isolated PBMCs, or DNA extracted from either of those sample types. TCRbeta CDR3 regions were amplified from genomic DNA using the immunoSEQ Assay, a bias-controlled multiplex PCR. The paper's data handling went like this. Nucleated cell counts per sample were estimated from amplification of reference gene primers within the assay. Sequence reads were collapsed and filtered to measure the absolute abundance of every unique TCRbeta CDR3 rearrangement. For each sample, productive Simpson clonality was calculated by taking the square root of Simpson's diversity index across productive rearrangements. In its TCRdb copy, this immuneACCESS table keeps in-frame sequences only and misses some clones. Where compared with another copy, unresolved V genes explain less than half of these, and the others have no known cause. The DNA was the basis for D and trimming; V, J and clone size are from that table. Present in this sample are fewer than 75,000 clones, around 92% of which were seen just once. The ten largest clones add up to approximately 1.5% of the sample.

The CDR3, cysteine through phenylalanine, is 12 amino acids long. Just the 36-base CDR3 DNA is kept, in frame starting at base 1. V loses 4 bases, J loses 1 base, and the germline ends lie 5 bases apart. CDR1 SQVTM and CDR2 ANQGSEA are derived from the germline V gene. This record belongs to a study of blood T cell repertoires in COVID-19 (TCRdb year 2020). As for the study more broadly: Collaborator samples came from the United States, Italy and Spain and covered acute and convalescent phases of COVID-19. The material from the prospective study consisted of cDNA or gDNA derived from T cells, B-cell-depleted T cells, or PBMCs. Subjects who had been exposed to COVID-19, were actively infected with it, or had recovered from it provided the deeply sampled blood TCRbeta repertoires that made up the dataset. The repertoires were made available in a free public database intended to serve as a resource for research on the immune response to SARS-CoV-2. The samples were drawn from the first 160 participants of the ongoing ImmuneRACE study and from 1,254 subjects provided by 6 global collaborators. Nearly every sample came with metadata listing a de-identified subject ID, COVID-19 status, age in years and sex. HLA class I and class II types, where available, came from metadata supplied by the sample provider rather than from assay-based typing. Study-level results and caveats: Clinical and demographic metadata were provided uncurated, with the amount varying by source and participant.

The source material was peripheral blood. The sequence links TRBV29-1 to TRBJ2-1; perhaps TRBD1 is the D gene, with 5 bases matching. The source of this sequence is a man in his sixties with acute or convalescent COVID-19. Here the CDR3 is given as CSVGTSYNEQFF. The nucleotide sequence reads as follows: TGCAGCGTTGGGACATCCTACAATGAGCAGTTCTTC.